This T cell receptor (beta chain) was profiled in a study of blood T cell repertoires in COVID-19. Background on the study: The analysed material was cDNA or gDNA that came from T cells, B-cell-depleted T cells, or PBMCs.

The V and J ends lost 5 bases and 9 bases, in that order; junction bases with no gene match: 3. CDR3 length equals 12 residues. The germline gives CDR1 SEHNR, CDR2 FQNEAQ (reference sequence). In the original analysis: Nucleated cell number was recorded as an estimate derived from reference gene primer amplification. TCRdb's table, derived via immunoSEQ multiplex PCR, lists solely in-frame clones and lacks some. The V and J calls and clone size are taken from that table; D and trimming were inferred from the DNA. This table has some 130,000 clones, approximately 90% appearing once. The sequenced sample consisted of peripheral blood. This receptor was identified in a man aged 55 to 70 with active or convalescent COVID-19. The chain recombines TRBV7-9 with TRBJ2-1, with TRBD1 identical over 8 bases. As DNA, the CDR3 is TGTGCCAGCAGCGGACAGGGAGGTGAGCAGTTCTTC. Translating it yields CASSGQGGEQFF.